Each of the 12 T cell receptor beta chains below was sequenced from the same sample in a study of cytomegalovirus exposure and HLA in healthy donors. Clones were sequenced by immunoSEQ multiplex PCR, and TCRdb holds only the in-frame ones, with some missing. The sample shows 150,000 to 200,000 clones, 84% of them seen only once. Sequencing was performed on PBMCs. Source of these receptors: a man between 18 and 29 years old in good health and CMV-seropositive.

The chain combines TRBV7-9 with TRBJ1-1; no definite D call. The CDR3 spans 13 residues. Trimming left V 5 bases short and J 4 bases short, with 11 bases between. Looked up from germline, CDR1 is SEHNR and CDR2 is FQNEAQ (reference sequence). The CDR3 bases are TGTGCCAGCAGCCTTTCGTCGGGCACTGAAGCTTTCTTT. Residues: CASSLSSGTEAFF.

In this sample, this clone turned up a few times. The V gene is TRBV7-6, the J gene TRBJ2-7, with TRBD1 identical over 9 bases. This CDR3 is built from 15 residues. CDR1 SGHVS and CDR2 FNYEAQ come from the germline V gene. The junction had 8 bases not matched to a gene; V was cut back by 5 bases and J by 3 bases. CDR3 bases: TGTGCCAGCAGCCCCGACAGGGGGTGGGTCTACGAGCAGTACTTC. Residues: CASSPDRGWVYEQYF.

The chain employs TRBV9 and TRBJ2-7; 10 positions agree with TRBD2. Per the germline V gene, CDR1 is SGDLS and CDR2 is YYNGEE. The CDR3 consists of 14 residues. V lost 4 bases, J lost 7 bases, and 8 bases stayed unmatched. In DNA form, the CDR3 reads TGTGCCAGCAGCCCACAGGGACTAGCGCTTGAGCAGTACTTC. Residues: CASSPQGLALEQYF.

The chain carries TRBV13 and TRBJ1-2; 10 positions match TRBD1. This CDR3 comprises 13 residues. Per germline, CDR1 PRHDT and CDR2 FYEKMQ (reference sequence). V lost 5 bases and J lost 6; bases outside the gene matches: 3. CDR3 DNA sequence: TGTGCCAGCAGCCCCGGGACAGGGGATGGCTACACCTTC. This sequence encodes CASSPGTGDGYTF.

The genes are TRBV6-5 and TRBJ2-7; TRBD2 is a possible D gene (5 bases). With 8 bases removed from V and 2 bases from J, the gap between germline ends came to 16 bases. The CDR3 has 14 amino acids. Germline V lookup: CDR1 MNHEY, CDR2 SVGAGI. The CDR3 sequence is CASRVRDRPYEQYF. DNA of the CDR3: TGTGCCAGCCGAGTACGGGATCGCCCCTACGAGCAGTACTTC.

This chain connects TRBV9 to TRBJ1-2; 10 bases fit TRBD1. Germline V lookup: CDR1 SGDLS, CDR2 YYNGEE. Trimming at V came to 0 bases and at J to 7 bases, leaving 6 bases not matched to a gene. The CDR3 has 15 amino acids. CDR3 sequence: CASSVEDRGKSGYTF. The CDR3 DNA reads TGTGCCAGCAGCGTAGAGGACAGGGGGAAGAGTGGCTACACCTTC.

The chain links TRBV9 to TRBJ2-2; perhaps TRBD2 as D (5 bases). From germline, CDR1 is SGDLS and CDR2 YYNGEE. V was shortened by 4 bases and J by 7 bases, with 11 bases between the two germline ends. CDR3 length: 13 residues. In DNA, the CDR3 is TGTGCCAGCAGCTACGGGATTGGCGGGGAGCTGTTTTTT. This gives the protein CASSYGIGGELFF.

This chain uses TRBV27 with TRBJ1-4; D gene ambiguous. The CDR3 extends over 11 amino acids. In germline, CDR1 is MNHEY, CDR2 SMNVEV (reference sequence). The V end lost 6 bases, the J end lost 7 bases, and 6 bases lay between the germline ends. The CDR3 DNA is TGTGCCAGCAGCAACGGTGAAAAACTGTTTTTT. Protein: CASSNGEKLFF. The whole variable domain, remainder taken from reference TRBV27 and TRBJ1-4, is EAQVTQNPRYLITVTGKKLTVTCSQNMNHEYMSWYRQDPGLGLRQIYYSMNVEVTDKGDVPEGYKVSRKEKRNFPLILESPSPNQTSLYFCASSNGEKLFFGSGTQLSVL.

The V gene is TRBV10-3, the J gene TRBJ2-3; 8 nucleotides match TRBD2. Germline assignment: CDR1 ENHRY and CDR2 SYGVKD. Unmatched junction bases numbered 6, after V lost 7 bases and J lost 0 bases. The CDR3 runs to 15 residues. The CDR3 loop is CAITPGLESTDTQYF. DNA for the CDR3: TGTGCCATCACTCCGGGACTAGAAAGCACAGATACGCAGTATTTT.

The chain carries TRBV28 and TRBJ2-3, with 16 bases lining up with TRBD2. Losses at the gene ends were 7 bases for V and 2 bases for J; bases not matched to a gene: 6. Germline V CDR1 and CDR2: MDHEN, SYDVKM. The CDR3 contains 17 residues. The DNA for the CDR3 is TGTGCCAGCAACCTCGGGACTAGCGGGAGGGTCACAGATACGCAGTATTTT. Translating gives CASNLGTSGRVTDTQYF.

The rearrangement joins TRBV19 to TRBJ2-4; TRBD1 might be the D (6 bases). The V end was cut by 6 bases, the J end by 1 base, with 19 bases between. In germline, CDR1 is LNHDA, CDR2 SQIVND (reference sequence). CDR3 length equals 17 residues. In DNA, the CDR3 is TGTGCCAGTAGGGAACTCAGGGGCGCCTCGGCCAAAAACATTCAGTACTTC. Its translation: CASRELRGASAKNIQYF. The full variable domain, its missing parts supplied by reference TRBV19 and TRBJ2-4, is DGGITQSPKYLFRKEGQNVTLSCEQNLNHDAMYWYRQDPGQGLRLIYYSQIVNDFQKGDIAEGYSVSREKKESFPLTVTSAQKNPTAFYLCASRELRGASAKNIQYFGAGTRLSVL.

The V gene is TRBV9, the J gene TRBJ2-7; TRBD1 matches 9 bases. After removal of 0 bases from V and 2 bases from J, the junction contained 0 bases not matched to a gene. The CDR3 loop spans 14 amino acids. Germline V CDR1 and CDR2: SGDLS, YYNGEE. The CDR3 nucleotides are TGTGCCAGCAGCGTAGGGGACAGGGCCTACGAGCAGTACTTC. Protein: CASSVGDRAYEQYF.